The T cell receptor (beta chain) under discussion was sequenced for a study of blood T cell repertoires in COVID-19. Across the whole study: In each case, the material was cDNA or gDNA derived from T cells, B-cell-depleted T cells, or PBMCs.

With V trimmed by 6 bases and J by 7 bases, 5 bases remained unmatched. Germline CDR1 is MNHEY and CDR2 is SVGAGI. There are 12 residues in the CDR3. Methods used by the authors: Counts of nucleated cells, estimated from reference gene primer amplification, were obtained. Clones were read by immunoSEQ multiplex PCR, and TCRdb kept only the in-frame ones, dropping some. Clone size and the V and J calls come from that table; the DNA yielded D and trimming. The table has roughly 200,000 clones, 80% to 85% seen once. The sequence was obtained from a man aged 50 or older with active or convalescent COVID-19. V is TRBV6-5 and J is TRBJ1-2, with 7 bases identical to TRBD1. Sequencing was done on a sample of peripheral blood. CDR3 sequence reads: CASRDTGVGYTF. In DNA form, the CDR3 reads TGTGCCAGCAGAGATACAGGGGTTGGCTACACCTTC.